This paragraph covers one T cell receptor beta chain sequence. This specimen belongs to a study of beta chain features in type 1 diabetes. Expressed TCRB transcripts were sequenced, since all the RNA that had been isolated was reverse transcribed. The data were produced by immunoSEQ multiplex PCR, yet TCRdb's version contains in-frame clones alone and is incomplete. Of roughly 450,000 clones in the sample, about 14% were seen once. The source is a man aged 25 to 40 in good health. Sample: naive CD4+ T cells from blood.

DNA for the CDR3: TGTGCCTGGAGTCCCACCGGAGGGTTTGGTGGCTACACCTTC. This encodes CAWSPTGGFGGYTF. The chain links TRBV30 to TRBJ1-2; D unclear. V was shortened by 2 bases and J by 7 bases, with 17 bases between the two germline ends. Germline CDR1 GTSNPN, CDR2 SVGIG (reference sequence). CDR3 length: 14 amino acids.